These 15 T cell receptor beta chains share one sample of origin, sequenced in a study of T cell repertoires in cytomegalovirus infection. TCRdb re-analysed the reads in MiXCR, keeping a single row per CDR3 protein. This table has just under 300,000 distinct CDR3 sequences, around 9.6% appearing once. The sequenced sample consisted of PBMCs. All receptors derive from a human donor in good health (CMV status not recorded). Some clones in this sample may be carry-over from other donors' samples.

This clonotype came up a few times. This chain links TRBV14 with TRBJ1-2; tentatively, D is TRBD1 (5 bases). V dropped 6 bases and J dropped 6 bases, with 14 bases sitting between them. CDR3 length: 13 amino acids. Germline lookup yields CDR1 SGHDN and CDR2 FVKESK. The chain's CDR3 is CASRSQGEHGYTF. Here the CDR3 DNA reads TGTGCCAGCAGATCTCAGGGCGAGCATGGCTACACCTTC.

This clonotype was detected ten times or more. This chain links TRBV10-2 with TRBJ1-1, with TRBD1 as a possible D gene (6 bases). CDR1 and CDR2 from the germline V gene are WSHSY and SAAADI. This CDR3 is 15 amino acids long. The V end was cut by 2 bases, the J end by 2 bases, with 12 bases between. DNA of the CDR3: TGCGCCAGCAGTGAGGGGTTCGGGGGCAACACTGAAGCTTTCTTT. Protein: CASSEGFGGNTEAFF.

In this sample, this clonotype turned up many times. The chain uses TRBV24-1 and TRBJ2-2, with D perhaps matching TRBD2 (5 bases). Trimming removed 9 bases at V and 1 base at J, with 14 bases between. The CDR3 contains 15 residues. The germline V gene encodes CDR1 KGHDR and CDR2 SFDVKD. The CDR3 spells CATEDPGLNTGELFF. Written as DNA, the CDR3 is TGTGCCACCGAGGATCCGGGATTGAACACCGGGGAGCTGTTTTTT.

V is TRBV20-1 and J is TRBJ2-3, with TRBD2 identical over 9 bases. Germline loops: CDR1 DFQATT, CDR2 SNEGSKA (reference sequence). V was clipped by 0 bases and J by 5 bases; unmatched bases: 12. This CDR3 spans 17 amino acids. The CDR3 region is CSARDRIAGARGDTQYF. Written as DNA, the CDR3 is TGCAGTGCTAGAGATCGAATAGCGGGGGCTCGCGGAGATACGCAGTATTTT.

The J gene is TRBJ2-3, the V gene TRBV20-1; TRBD2 matches at 7 bases. V gave up 5 bases and J gave up 3 bases; unmatched junction bases: 14. The CDR3 has 16 residues. Looked up from germline, CDR1 is DFQATT and CDR2 is SNEGSKA (reference sequence). The CDR3 DNA is TGCAGTGCTTCCCGTCGGTCTAGCGGACGGACAGATACGCAGTATTTT. Translated, it gives CSASRRSSGRTDTQYF.

At least ten counts were recorded for this clonotype. This rearrangement joins TRBV7-2 to TRBJ1-6; no clear D. Between the trimmed V and J ends, which lost 6 bases and 0 bases, there was a span of 18 bases. The CDR3 runs to 18 residues. Germline V gene data show CDR1 as SGHTA and CDR2 as FQGNSA. DNA for the CDR3: TGTGCCAGCAGTCCACCCCCTAGAGAGAGCTCCTATAATTCACCCCTCCACTTT. Its protein is CASSPPPRESSYNSPLHF.

The chain carries TRBV7-9 and TRBJ1-2; no clear D. V lost 2 bases and J lost 4, with 5 bases in between. There are 12 residues in the CDR3. Germline V gene sequence: CDR1 SEHNR, CDR2 FQNEAQ (reference sequence). CDR3 amino acids: CASSLPSYGYTF. The CDR3 bases are TGTGCCAGCAGCTTACCCAGCTATGGCTACACCTTC.

This clonotype was seen a handful of times. The V call is TRBV20-1, the J call TRBJ2-5; 11 bases align to TRBD2. V lost 0 bases and J lost 5; bases outside the gene matches: 11. The CDR3 covers 17 residues. Germline CDR1 reads DFQATT; CDR2 reads SNEGSKA (reference sequence). CDR3 residues: CSARDGTSGGSWETQYF. The CDR3 coding sequence is TGCAGTGCTAGAGATGGAACTAGCGGGGGCTCCTGGGAGACCCAGTACTTC.

This clonotype was recorded many times. The rearrangement links TRBV4-1 to TRBJ1-1, with 8 bases lining up with TRBD1. V lost 3 bases and J lost 0; bases outside the gene matches: 3. CDR1 is MGHRA, CDR2 YSYEKL, per germline. This CDR3 is built from 15 residues. The chain's CDR3 is CASSHRQGMNTEAFF. CDR3 DNA: TGCGCCAGCAGCCACCGACAGGGGATGAACACTGAAGCTTTCTTT.

This clonotype was recorded a few times. V is TRBV24-1 and J is TRBJ2-1, with 7 positions matching TRBD1. This CDR3 comprises 15 residues. The J segment lost 1 base and the V segment lost 3 bases, leaving 2 bases of the junction unmatched. Germline V gene sequence: CDR1 KGHDR, CDR2 SFDVKD. CDR3 residues: CATSDPGQSYNEQFF. The DNA for the CDR3 is TGTGCCACCAGTGATCCGGGACAGTCCTACAATGAGCAGTTCTTC.

This clonotype was observed at least ten times. For the CDR3, the DNA is TGCAGTGCCCGACTGGACAGTGGTTCACCCCTCCACTTT. Residues: CSARLDSGSPLHF. V usage is TRBV20-1 and J usage is TRBJ1-6; a weak D match, TRBD1 (6 bases). The CDR3 is 13 amino acids. CDR1 DFQATT and CDR2 SNEGSKA come from the germline V gene (reference sequence). With 6 bases removed from V and 9 bases from J, the gap between germline ends came to 15 bases.

This clonotype has at least ten counts. The rearrangement joins TRBV20-1 to TRBJ1-6; tentatively, D is TRBD1 (5 bases). This CDR3 spans 12 amino acids. The V end lost 2 bases, the J end lost 7 bases, and 6 bases lay between the germline ends. Germline V gene sequence: CDR1 DFQATT, CDR2 SNEGSKA (reference sequence). The CDR3 spells CSARRQNSPLHF. The CDR3 DNA reads as TGCAGTGCTAGAAGACAGAATTCACCCCTCCACTTT.

This clonotype was counted ten times or more. This chain uses TRBV6-2 or TRBV6-3 with TRBJ1-5; 10 positions agree with TRBD1. This CDR3 is 14 amino acids long. The germline gives CDR1 MNHEY, CDR2 SVGEGT. The V segment lost 6 bases and the J segment 7 bases; nucleotides outside the gene matches: 6. Here the CDR3 reads CASRMTGGGQPQHF. In DNA form, the CDR3 reads TGTGCCAGCAGGATGACAGGGGGCGGACAGCCCCAGCATTTT.

As to this clonotype: The junction does not match germline at one end; this may be a read error. This chain uses TRBV7-7 with TRBJ2-1; 8 bases match TRBD1. The germline V gene has CDR1 SSHAT and CDR2 FNYEAQ (reference sequence). The CDR3 is 13 amino acids. CDR3 sequence (DNA): TGTGCTAGCAGCCCCGGACAGGGCTATGAGCAGTTCTTC. It yields the protein CASSPGQGYEQFF.

At least ten counts were recorded for this clonotype. This chain connects TRBV24-1 to TRBJ2-1; 13 nucleotides align to TRBD2. CDR3 length: 18 residues. Trimming cost V 2 bases and J 2 bases; bases outside gene matches: 5. Germline V gene sequence: CDR1 KGHDR, CDR2 SFDVKD. The CDR3 is CATSDSGLAGRPYNEQFF. DNA of the CDR3: TGTGCCACCAGTGATTCGGGACTAGCGGGGCGCCCCTACAATGAGCAGTTCTTC.